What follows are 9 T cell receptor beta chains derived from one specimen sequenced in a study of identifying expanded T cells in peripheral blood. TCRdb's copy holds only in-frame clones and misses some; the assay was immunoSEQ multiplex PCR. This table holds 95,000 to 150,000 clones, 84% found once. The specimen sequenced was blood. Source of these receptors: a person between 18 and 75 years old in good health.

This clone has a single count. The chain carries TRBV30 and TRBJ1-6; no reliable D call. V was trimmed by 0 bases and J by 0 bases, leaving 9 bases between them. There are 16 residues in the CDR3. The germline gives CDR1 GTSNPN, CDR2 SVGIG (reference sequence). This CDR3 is CAWSVRRSSYNSPLHF. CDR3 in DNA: TGTGCCTGGAGTGTACGCCGAAGCTCCTATAATTCACCCCTCCACTTT.

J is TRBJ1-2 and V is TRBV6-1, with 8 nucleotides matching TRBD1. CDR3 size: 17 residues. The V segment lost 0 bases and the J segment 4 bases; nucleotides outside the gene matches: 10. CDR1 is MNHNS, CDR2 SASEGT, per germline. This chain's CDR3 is CASSEAILGQGGYGYTF. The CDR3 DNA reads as TGTGCCAGCAGTGAAGCAATCCTTGGACAGGGTGGCTATGGCTACACCTTC.

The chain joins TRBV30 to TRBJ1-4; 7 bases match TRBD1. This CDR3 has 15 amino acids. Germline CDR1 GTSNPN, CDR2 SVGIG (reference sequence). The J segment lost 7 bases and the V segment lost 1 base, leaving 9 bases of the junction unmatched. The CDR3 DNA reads TGTGCCTGGAGTGCCCCGGACAGGTGGAGTGAAAAACTGTTTTTT. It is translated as CAWSAPDRWSEKLFF.

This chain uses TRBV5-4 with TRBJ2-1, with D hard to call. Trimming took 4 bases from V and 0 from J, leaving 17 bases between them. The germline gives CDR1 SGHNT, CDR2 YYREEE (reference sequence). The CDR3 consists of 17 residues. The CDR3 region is CASSLLPAWSSYNEQFF. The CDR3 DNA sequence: TGTGCCAGCAGCCTACTCCCCGCTTGGAGCTCCTACAATGAGCAGTTCTTC.

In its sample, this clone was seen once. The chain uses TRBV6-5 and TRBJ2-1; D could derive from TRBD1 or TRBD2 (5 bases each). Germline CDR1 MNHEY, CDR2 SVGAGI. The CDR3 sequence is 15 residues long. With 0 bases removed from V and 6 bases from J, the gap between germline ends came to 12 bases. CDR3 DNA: TGTGCCAGCAGTTACTCGGGGGTGAAGAGCAATGAGCAGTTCTTC. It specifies CASSYSGVKSNEQFF.

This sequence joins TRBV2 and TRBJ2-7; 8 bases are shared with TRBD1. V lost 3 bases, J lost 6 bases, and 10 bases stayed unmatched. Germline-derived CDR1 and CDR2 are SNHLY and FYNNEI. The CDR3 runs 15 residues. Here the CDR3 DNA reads TGTGCCAGCAGTGATGTGCTGGACAGGGATTTCGAGCAGTACTTC. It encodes CASSDVLDRDFEQYF.

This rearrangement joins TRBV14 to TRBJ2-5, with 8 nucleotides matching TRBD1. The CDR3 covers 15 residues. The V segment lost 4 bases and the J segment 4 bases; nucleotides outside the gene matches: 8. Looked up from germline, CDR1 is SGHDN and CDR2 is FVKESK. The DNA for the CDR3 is TGTGCCAGCAGCCCCTGGGACAGGATAGGAGAGACCCAGTACTTC. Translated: CASSPWDRIGETQYF.

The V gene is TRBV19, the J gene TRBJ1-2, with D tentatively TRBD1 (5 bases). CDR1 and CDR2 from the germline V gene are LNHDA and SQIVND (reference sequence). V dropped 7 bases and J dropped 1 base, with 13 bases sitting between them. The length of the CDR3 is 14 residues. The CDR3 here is CASNGGKINYGYTF. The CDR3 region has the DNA TGTGCCAGTAACGGGGGGAAGATTAACTATGGCTACACCTTC.

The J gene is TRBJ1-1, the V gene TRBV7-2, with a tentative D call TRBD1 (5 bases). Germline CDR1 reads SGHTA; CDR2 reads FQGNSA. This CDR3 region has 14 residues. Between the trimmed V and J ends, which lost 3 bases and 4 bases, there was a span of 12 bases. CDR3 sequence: CASSLAGLGTEAFF. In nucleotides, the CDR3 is TGTGCCAGCAGCTTGGCAGGGTTAGGCACTGAAGCTTTCTTT.